Listed below are T cell receptor beta chains from one sample, sequenced in a study of T cells in Graves' hyperthyroidism and ophthalmopathy. One entry per CDR3 protein, called by TCRdb with MiXCR from the multiplex PCR reads. The data hold about 560,000 distinct CDR3 sequences, with around 15% observed a single time. Sequences were obtained from blood. These receptors originate from a woman between 40 and 50 years old with Graves' hyperthyroidism. Each CDR3 is given with its conserved first and last residue. The order of the fields is V gene, clone size, D gene, J gene, CDR3 DNA, CDR3 protein. A D gene is named only where the DNA matches it firmly. Size values are once, few and many counts, or a class for expanded clones, and some rows have none.

TRBV5-1,few,-,TRBJ1-1,TGCGCCAGCAGCTCGTCGATGGGGGAAGCTTTCTTT,CASSSSMGEAFF
TRBV5-1,many,TRBD2,TRBJ2-7,TGCGCCAGCAGCGGACCGGGACTAGGATCGAGCGAGCAGTACTTC,CASSGPGLGSSEQYF
TRBV27,few,TRBD2,TRBJ2-1,TGTGCCAGCAGTGAACTAGCGGGACTAGTGGGTGAGCAGTTCTTC,CASSELAGLVGEQFF
TRBV14,many,-,TRBJ2-7,TGTGCCAGCAGCCAAGAGGAGAGCGGTTCACCCTACGAGCAGTACTTC,CASSQEESGSPYEQYF
TRBV6-6,once,-,TRBJ2-5,TGTGCCAGCAGTTACTCTGGCGACCCTGAGACCCAGTACTTC,CASSYSGDPETQYF
TRBV13,many,TRBD1,TRBJ1-2,TGTGCCAGCAGCTATCGGGACAGTTTGTATGGCTACACCTTC,CASSYRDSLYGYTF
TRBV30,few,-,TRBJ2-2,TGTGCCTGGAGTGTAGAAGGATACACCGGGGAGCTGTTTTTT,CAWSVEGYTGELFF
TRBV19,-,-,TRBJ2-1,TGTGCCAGTCAGGAACGGGACCACAGCTACAATGAGCAGTTCTTC,CASQERDHSYNEQFF
TRBV7-3,-,TRBD1,TRBJ1-2,TGTGCCAGCAGCTCCCTGACAGGGGAGGGCTACACCTTC,CASSSLTGEGYTF
TRBV12-3/TRBV12-4,many,-,TRBJ2-5,TGTGCCAGCAGTTTGGAAGAGGAGACCCAGTACTTC,CASSLEEETQYF
TRBV28,many,-,TRBJ2-1,TGTGCCAGCAGCAGTAACAATGAGCAGTTCTTC,CASSSNNEQFF
TRBV28,few,-,TRBJ1-5,TGTGCCAGCAGTTTCTCAGGGGCTCCCCAGCATTTT,CASSFSGAPQHF
TRBV18,few,-,TRBJ2-1,TGTGCCAGCTCACCGAACTACAATGAGCAGTTCTTC,CASSPNYNEQFF
TRBV19,few,-,TRBJ2-3,TGTGCCAGTAGTATAGGGGGGGTGCTGGATCCGCAGTATTTT,CASSIGGVLDPQYF
TRBV20-1,few,-,TRBJ2-5,TGCAGTGCTAGAAAGGAATACCAAGAGACCCAGTACTTC,CSARKEYQETQYF
TRBV11-3,many,TRBD1,TRBJ1-2,TGTGCCAGCAGCTATAGATCCACAGGGGACTATGGCTACACCTTC,CASSYRSTGDYGYTF
TRBV12-3/TRBV12-4,many,TRBD2,TRBJ2-1,TGTGCCAGCAGTTTTAAGCGGGAGATTGATGAGCAGTTCTTC,CASSFKREIDEQFF
TRBV7-3,-,-,TRBJ1-5,TGTGCCAGCAGCTCCGATAGCAATCAGCCCCGGCATTTT,CASSSDSNQPRHF
TRBV10-3,few,-,TRBJ1-2,TGTGCCATTGGGGGAAACGGCTACACCTTC,CAIGGNGYTF
TRBV6-6,-,-,TRBJ2-2,TGTGCCAGCAGTTACTCGACACAGAACACCGGGGAGCTGTTTTTT,CASSYSTQNTGELFF
TRBV4-1,few,-,TRBJ1-6,TGCGCCAGCAGCCAAGTGGCGGCCGGGACAAGTGGATCACCCCTCCACTTT,CASSQVAAGTSGSPLHF
TRBV6-4,many,-,TRBJ1-1,TGTGCCAGCAGATACAGGAACACTGAAGCTTTCTTT,CASRYRNTEAFF
TRBV11-2,few,TRBD2,TRBJ2-1,TGTGCCAGCAGCTTACTAGCGGGAGGGGTTGTCGATGAGCAGTTCTTC,CASSLLAGGVVDEQFF
TRBV30,few,-,TRBJ1-6,TGTGCCTGGAACTTGAATTCACCCCTCCACTTT,CAWNLNSPLHF
TRBV29-1,-,-,TRBJ1-1,TGCAGCGTCGGACAGTCAACTAAAGCTTTCTTT,CSVGQSTKAFF
TRBV11-3,-,TRBD1,TRBJ1-6,TGTGCCAGCAGCAACAGGGGAGCGGATAATTCACCCCTCCACTTT,CASSNRGADNSPLHF
TRBV11-2,many,-,TRBJ2-7,TGTGCCAGCAGCTACGGACGTCTGATCTCCTACGAGCAGTACTTC,CASSYGRLISYEQYF
TRBV6-2/TRBV6-3,few,TRBD1,TRBJ2-2,TGTGCCAGCAGCCGAACAGGGGGCAGAGCTGGAACCGGGGAGCTGTTTTTT,CASSRTGGRAGTGELFF
TRBV2,-,TRBD2,TRBJ2-7,TGTGCCAGCAGTGGCTCTAGCGGGAGGGTCGGCGAGCAGTACTTC,CASSGSSGRVGEQYF
TRBV3-1,many,-,TRBJ1-1,TGTGCCAGCAGCCAACTACAACCGAACACTGAAGCTTTCTTT,CASSQLQPNTEAFF